This T cell receptor (beta chain) is from a study of post-analysis software for immune sequencing data. Study as a whole: The cohort encompassed relapsing-remitting, secondary progressive and progressive-relapsing multiple sclerosis disease courses.

CDR3 length: 14 residues. Germline V gene data show CDR1 as MNHEY and CDR2 as SMNVEV (reference sequence). Trimming removed 5 bases from V and 6 bases from J; junction bases left unmatched: 6. This clonotype was found once. Its antigen is unidentified. Unique molecular identifiers were built into the TCR beta cDNA libraries. Approximately 550,000 cDNA molecules came from around 0.96 to 9.9 million T cells. TCRdb analysed the PCR reads with MiXCR anew, one entry per CDR3 protein. The sample comprises hundreds of thousands of distinct CDR3 sequences, roughly three fifths of which are singletons, and around 11% rests with the top ten. Study-level results: Normalized Chao1 diversity in multiple sclerosis patients fell significantly below that of controls. Among about 5 TRBV segments more frequent in patients than controls were TRBV5-6, TRBV5-1 and TRBV20-1.

The receptor was derived from a girl aged 2 to 9 with multiple sclerosis. Input material: blood. The chain combines TRBV27 with TRBJ2-2; TRBD1 matches 7 bases. The CDR3 loop reads CASSEHRGPGELFF. For the CDR3, the DNA is TGTGCCAGCAGTGAGCACAGGGGACCCGGGGAGCTGTTTTTT.